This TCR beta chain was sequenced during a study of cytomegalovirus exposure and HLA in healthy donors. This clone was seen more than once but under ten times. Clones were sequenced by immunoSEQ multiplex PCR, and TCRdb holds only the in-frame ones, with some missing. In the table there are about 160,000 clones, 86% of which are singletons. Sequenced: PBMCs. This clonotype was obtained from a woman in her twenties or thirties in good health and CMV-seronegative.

The CDR3 nucleotides are TGTGCCTGGAACCGGGACAGTTCCTACGAGCAGTACTTC. This sequence encodes CAWNRDSSYEQYF. J is TRBJ2-7 and V is TRBV30, with TRBD1 matching 7 bases. In germline, CDR1 is GTSNPN, CDR2 SVGIG (reference sequence). V trimming: 4 bases; J trimming: 1 base; junction bases outside the gene matches: 4. CDR3 length equals 13 residues.